Each of the 23 T cell receptor beta chains below was sequenced from the same sample in a study of cytomegalovirus exposure and HLA in healthy donors. PCR was performed using 60 Vbeta and 13 Jbeta primers. Clones were read by immunoSEQ multiplex PCR, and TCRdb kept only the in-frame ones, dropping some. The sample yields 200,000 to 250,000 clones, roughly 91% seen once. The sequenced material came from PBMCs. These receptors were collected from a young woman in good health and CMV-seronegative.

V usage is TRBV7-2 and J usage is TRBJ2-2, with D possibly matching TRBD2 (5 bases). V shed 3 bases and J shed 4 bases, with 12 bases lying between them. This CDR3 comprises 15 residues. Germline V CDR1 and CDR2: SGHTA, FQGNSA. The CDR3 sequence is CASSFGAESTGELFF. As DNA, the CDR3 is TGTGCCAGCAGCTTCGGAGCGGAGAGCACCGGGGAGCTGTTTTTT.

The chain couples TRBV5-6 to TRBJ1-1, with 8 bases lining up with TRBD1. The CDR3 runs to 17 residues. V trimming: 6 bases; J trimming: 4 bases; junction bases outside the gene matches: 17. Germline V gene sequence: CDR1 SGHDT, CDR2 YYEEEE. The CDR3 nucleotides read TGTGCCAGCACTTGGGAGGGACAGGCCTTGAGGGCCACTGAAGCTTTCTTT. It encodes CASTWEGQALRATEAFF.

This clone was seen a handful of times. The chain links TRBV11-2 to TRBJ1-2; TRBD1 matches at 9 bases. The trim removed 5 bases at V and 1 base at J, leaving 8 bases unmatched. This CDR3 is built from 16 residues. Germline V gene data show CDR1 as SGHAT and CDR2 as FQNNGV. The CDR3 DNA reads as TGTGCCAGCAGCCGGACAGGGGTGGTTGATAACTATGGCTACACCTTC. Translated: CASSRTGVVDNYGYTF.

The chain carries TRBV5-4 and TRBJ2-5, with 9 nucleotides matching TRBD2. Germline V gene sequence: CDR1 SGHNT, CDR2 YYREEE (reference sequence). With 4 bases clipped from V and 6 bases from J, the junction kept 10 bases outside the gene matches. CDR3 size: 15 residues. The DNA for the CDR3 is TGTGCCAGCAGCGTAGTATTAGCGGGGGTGAAGACCCAGTACTTC. It translates to CASSVVLAGVKTQYF.

The V gene is TRBV6-1, the J gene TRBJ2-3; D may be TRBD1 (5 bases). V lost 7 bases and J 4 bases, leaving 9 bases between the germline ends. This CDR3 spans 12 amino acids. The germline gives CDR1 MNHNS, CDR2 SASEGT. As DNA, the CDR3 is TGTGCCAGCAAAGGGGCGGCAGATACGCAGTATTTT. Protein product: CASKGAADTQYF.

This clone has just a few counts. The V call is TRBV5-4, the J call TRBJ1-6, with 7 bases matching TRBD1. V lost 4 bases and J lost 7; bases outside the gene matches: 8. The CDR3 has 15 amino acids. The V gene's germline CDR1 is SGHNT and CDR2 YYREEE (reference sequence). CDR3 DNA: TGTGCCAGCAGCCCGGGAGGGACAGAGAATTCACCCCTCCACTTT. Translated: CASSPGGTENSPLHF.

The chain couples TRBV9 to TRBJ2-3; D may be TRBD2 (5 bases). V lost 7 bases and J 6 bases, leaving 9 bases between the germline ends. This CDR3 spans 11 amino acids. The germline V gene encodes CDR1 SGDLS and CDR2 YYNGEE. The DNA for the CDR3 is TGTGCCAGCCGGGGAGAGGATACGCAGTATTTT. As protein: CASRGEDTQYF.

This chain links TRBV6-5 with TRBJ1-2; D is undetermined. From germline, CDR1 is MNHEY and CDR2 SVGAGI. The CDR3 has 14 residues. Trimming removed 6 bases at V and 8 bases at J, with 19 bases between. This chain's CDR3 is CASSYGPRGYGYTF. The CDR3 DNA is TGTGCCAGCAGCTATGGCCCCCGCGGGTACGGCTACACCTTC.

In this sample, this clone turned up many times. Written as DNA, the CDR3 is TGCGCCAGCAGCCAAGATACAGGGGGCTACTATGGCTACACCTTC. Its translation: CASSQDTGGYYGYTF. The J gene is TRBJ1-2, the V gene TRBV4-3; TRBD1 aligns across 9 bases. The CDR3 contains 15 residues. CDR1 and CDR2 from the germline V gene are LGHNA and YSLEER. V trimming: 0 bases; J trimming: 3 bases; junction bases outside the gene matches: 2.

The V call is TRBV4-3, the J call TRBJ2-1; 14 nucleotides line up with TRBD2. V dropped 5 bases and J dropped 6; count of bases not matched to a gene: 3. This CDR3 comprises 15 residues. Germline CDR1 LGHNA, CDR2 YSLEER. This chain's CDR3 is CASSTGLAGGNEQFF. The CDR3 nucleotides are TGCGCCAGCAGCACCGGACTAGCGGGAGGCAATGAGCAGTTCTTC.

DNA of the CDR3: TGCGCCAGCAGCTTGGAAGGACAGGGGGGGCGCGGCTACACCTTC. Its protein is CASSLEGQGGRGYTF. The rearrangement links TRBV5-1 to TRBJ1-2; the match to TRBD1 covers 10 bases. The CDR3 loop spans 15 amino acids. V gave up 0 bases and J gave up 8 bases; unmatched junction bases: 7. Germline V lookup: CDR1 SGHRS, CDR2 YFSETQ.

CDR3 in DNA: TGTGCCAGCAGCCAAGAATCGGGCGGGACCGGCTATTTT. Amino acid sequence: CASSQESGGTGYF. The rearrangement joins TRBV4-2 to TRBJ2-3; D may be TRBD2 (6 bases). The length of the CDR3 is 13 residues. V lost 0 bases and J 15 bases, leaving 16 bases between the germline ends. Germline CDR1 and CDR2: LGHNA and YNFKEQ.

The DNA of the CDR3 is TGTGCCAGCAGCCCAGGAGGATTAGGGACAGGATCAAGGAATGAGCAGTTCTTC. Translation: CASSPGGLGTGSRNEQFF. The V call is TRBV7-9, the J call TRBJ2-1; 8 nucleotides match TRBD1. The CDR3 runs to 18 residues. Germline loops: CDR1 SEHNR, CDR2 FQNEAQ (reference sequence). V was clipped by 5 bases and J by 7 bases; unmatched bases: 19.

The chain joins TRBV5-4 to TRBJ1-6; perhaps TRBD1 as D (6 bases). The germline V and J ends were trimmed by 3 bases and 7 bases, with 29 bases remaining between them. This CDR3 is 20 amino acids long. Germline CDR1 and CDR2: SGHNT and YYREEE (reference sequence). The CDR3 DNA is TGTGCCAGCAGCTACAACTCAGGGGCCTTCCTCTCTTCAGACAATTCACCCCTCCACTTT. Protein product: CASSYNSGAFLSSDNSPLHF.

V usage is TRBV5-1 and J usage is TRBJ2-2, with D maybe TRBD1 (5 bases). CDR3 length: 17 residues. Trimming cost V 1 base and J 3 bases, with 16 bases left between them. Germline lookup yields CDR1 SGHRS and CDR2 YFSETQ. The CDR3 region is CASSLFQGSWDTGELFF. In nucleotides, the CDR3 is TGCGCCAGCAGCTTGTTCCAGGGAAGTTGGGACACCGGGGAGCTGTTTTTT.

The chain employs TRBV7-9 and TRBJ1-1, with TRBD1 matching over 8 bases. Germline V gene sequence: CDR1 SEHNR, CDR2 FQNEAQ (reference sequence). The junction had 7 bases not matched to a gene; V was cut back by 1 base and J by 3 bases. This CDR3 contains 16 residues. The CDR3 region is CASSLDPGGLDTEAFF. CDR3 nucleotides: TGTGCCAGCAGCTTAGATCCAGGGGGCCTTGACACTGAAGCTTTCTTT.

The V call is TRBV9, the J call TRBJ2-3; TRBD2 matches at 11 bases. CDR1 and CDR2 from the germline V gene are SGDLS and YYNGEE. V trimming: 4 bases; J trimming: 5 bases; junction bases outside the gene matches: 6. The CDR3 is made up of 15 amino acids. CDR3 nucleotides: TGTGCCAGCAGCTCAGGACTAGCGGGTGGAGATACGCAGTATTTT. It encodes CASSSGLAGGDTQYF.

This clone was seen only once. The chain recombines TRBV5-4 with TRBJ1-2, with 9 bases lining up with TRBD1. The junction had 14 bases not matched to a gene; V was cut back by 0 bases and J by 8 bases. Germline CDR1 reads SGHNT; CDR2 reads YYREEE (reference sequence). CDR3 size: 17 residues. Here the CDR3 DNA reads TGTGCCAGCAGCTTGGGCTCCGGGGGGCGACAGGGGGACGGCTACACCTTC. This codes for CASSLGSGGRQGDGYTF. Based on the CDR3 plus reference TRBV5-4 and TRBJ1-2, the full variable domain is ETGVTQSPTHLIKTRGQQVTLRCSSQSGHNTVSWYQQALGQGPQFIFQYYREEENGRGNFPPRFSGLQFPNYSSELNVNALELDDSALYLCASSLGSGGRQGDGYTFGSGTRLTVV.

The rearrangement links TRBV19 to TRBJ2-3; 11 nucleotides align to TRBD1. V lost 5 bases and J lost 2; bases outside the gene matches: 3. This CDR3 is 15 amino acids long. The germline V gene has CDR1 LNHDA and CDR2 SQIVND (reference sequence). CDR3 coding DNA: TGTGCCAGTAGTGGACAGGGGGCTCACACAGATACGCAGTATTTT. Translation gives CASSGQGAHTDTQYF.

A single count supports this clone. The rearrangement links TRBV7-9 to TRBJ2-5, with 7 bases lining up with TRBD1. The CDR3 spans 14 residues. V shed 7 bases, J shed 2 bases, and the junction held 7 bases outside the gene matches. Germline assignment: CDR1 SEHNR and CDR2 FQNEAQ (reference sequence). The CDR3 bases are TGTGCCAGCACCAACCCGGGACAGCAAGAGACCCAGTACTTC. Residues: CASTNPGQQETQYF.

This clone was detected only once. The chain's CDR3 is CASSLEWDTETQYF. The CDR3 nucleotides are TGCGCCAGCAGCTTGGAATGGGACACCGAGACCCAGTACTTC. J is TRBJ2-5 and V is TRBV5-1; D perhaps matches TRBD1 (6 bases). Germline loops: CDR1 SGHRS, CDR2 YFSETQ. The V end was cut by 0 bases, the J end by 5 bases, with 11 bases between. CDR3 length: 14 residues.

The V and J genes are TRBV6-5 and TRBJ2-7; D is undetermined. The germline V gene has CDR1 MNHEY and CDR2 SVGAGI. V was pared by 4 bases and J by 6 bases, with 13 bases between. The CDR3 spans 13 residues. The DNA of the CDR3 is TGTGCCAGCAGTTCCCTTCAGAACGTCGAGCAGTACTTC. This encodes CASSSLQNVEQYF.

The chain couples TRBV4-2 to TRBJ1-3; D may be TRBD1 (6 bases). The length of the CDR3 is 16 residues. V gave up 1 base and J gave up 0 bases, with 10 bases separating them. Germline lookup yields CDR1 LGHNA and CDR2 YNFKEQ. CDR3 region: CASSQAGTSSGNTIYF. Written as DNA, the CDR3 is TGTGCCAGCAGCCAAGCCGGGACAAGCTCTGGAAACACCATATATTTT.